This T cell receptor (beta chain) was documented in a study of vaccination effects on CD4 cells after COVID-19. Overall study: Two-dose vaccination with either BNT162b2 or mRNA-1273 was given to the participants.

With respect to this clone: Its antigen remains unidentified.

V lost 8 bases to trimming and J lost 7 bases, with 18 bases between them. Germline V gene lookup returns CDR1 SEHNR and CDR2 FQNEAQ (reference sequence). The CDR3 length is 15 residues. TCRdb keeps only in-frame clones here, not all; method: immunoSEQ multiplex PCR. The sample shows 23,000 or so clones, 74% of them seen only once. Antigen-specific CD4+ T cells were expanded with viral peptide pools in the ViraFEST assay before sequencing. Isolating CD4+ T cells followed less than 11 days of culture. No vaccinee had earlier SARS-CoV-2 infection, and nucleocapsid antibodies were negative. On day 3 and again on day 7, half the medium was replaced with IL-2 medium.

The receptor was derived from a human donor who received a COVID-19 vaccine. This sample comprised CD4+ T cells from PBMCs cultured with SARS-CoV-2 spike peptides, obtained before COVID-19 vaccination. The chain combines TRBV7-9 with TRBJ1-6, with D uncertain. The CDR3 is CASSARAGSNSPLHF. The CDR3 region has the DNA TGTGCCAGCTCCGCCCGGGCAGGTTCAAATTCACCCCTCCACTTT.